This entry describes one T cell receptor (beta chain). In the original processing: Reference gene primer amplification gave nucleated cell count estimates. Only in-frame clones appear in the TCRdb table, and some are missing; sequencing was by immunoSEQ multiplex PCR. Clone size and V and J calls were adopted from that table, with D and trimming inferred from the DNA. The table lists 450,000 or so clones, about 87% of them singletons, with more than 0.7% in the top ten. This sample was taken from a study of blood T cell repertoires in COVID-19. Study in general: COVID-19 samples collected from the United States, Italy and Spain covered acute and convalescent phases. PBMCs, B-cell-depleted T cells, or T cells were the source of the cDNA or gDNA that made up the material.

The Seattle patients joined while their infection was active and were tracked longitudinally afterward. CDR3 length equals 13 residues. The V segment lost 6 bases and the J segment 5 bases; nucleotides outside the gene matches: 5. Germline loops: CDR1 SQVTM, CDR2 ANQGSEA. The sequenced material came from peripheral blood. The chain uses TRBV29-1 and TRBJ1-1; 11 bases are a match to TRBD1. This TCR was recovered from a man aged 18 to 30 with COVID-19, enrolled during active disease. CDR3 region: CSVLDRGLTEAFF. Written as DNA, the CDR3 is TGCAGCGTCTTGGACAGGGGGCTTACTGAAGCTTTCTTT.